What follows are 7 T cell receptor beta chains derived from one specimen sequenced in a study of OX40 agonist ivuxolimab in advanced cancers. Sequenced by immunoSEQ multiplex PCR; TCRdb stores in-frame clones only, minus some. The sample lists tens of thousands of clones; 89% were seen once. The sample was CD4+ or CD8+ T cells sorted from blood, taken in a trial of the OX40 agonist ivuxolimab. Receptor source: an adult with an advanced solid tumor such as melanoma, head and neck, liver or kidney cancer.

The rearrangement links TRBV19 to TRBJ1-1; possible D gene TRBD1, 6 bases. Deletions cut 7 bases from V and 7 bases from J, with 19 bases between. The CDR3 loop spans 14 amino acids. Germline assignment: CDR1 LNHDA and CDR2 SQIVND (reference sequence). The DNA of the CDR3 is TGTGCCAGTACTCTAGGGGCGCAGGGGTATGAAGCTTTCTTT. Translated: CASTLGAQGYEAFF.

The CDR3 coding sequence is TGTGCCAGCAGCTTCCGACACAGCTCTGGAAACACCATATATTTT. The encoded protein is CASSFRHSSGNTIYF. The chain recombines TRBV5-4 with TRBJ1-3; D uncertain. The germline gives CDR1 SGHNT, CDR2 YYREEE (reference sequence). The V and J ends lost 2 bases and 0 bases respectively, with 9 bases between them. This CDR3 is 15 amino acids long.

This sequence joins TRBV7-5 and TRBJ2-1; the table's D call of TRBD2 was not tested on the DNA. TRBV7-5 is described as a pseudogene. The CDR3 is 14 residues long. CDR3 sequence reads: CASSLEARGNEQFF. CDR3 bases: TGTGCCAGCAGCTTGGAGGCCCGGGGAAATGAGCAGTTCTTC.

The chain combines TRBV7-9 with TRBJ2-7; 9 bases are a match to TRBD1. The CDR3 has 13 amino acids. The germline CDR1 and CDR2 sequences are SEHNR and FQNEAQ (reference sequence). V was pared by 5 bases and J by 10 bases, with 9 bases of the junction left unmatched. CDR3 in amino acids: CASSVQGAVEQYF. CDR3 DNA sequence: TGTGCCAGCAGCGTACAGGGGGCGGTCGAACAGTACTTC.

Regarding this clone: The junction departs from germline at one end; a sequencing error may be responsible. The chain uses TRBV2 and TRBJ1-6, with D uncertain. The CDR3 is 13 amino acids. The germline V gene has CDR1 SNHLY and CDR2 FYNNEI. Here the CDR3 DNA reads TGTGCCAGCGGTGAGGAAAGTGCTTCACCCCTCCACTTT. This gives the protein CASGEESASPLHF.

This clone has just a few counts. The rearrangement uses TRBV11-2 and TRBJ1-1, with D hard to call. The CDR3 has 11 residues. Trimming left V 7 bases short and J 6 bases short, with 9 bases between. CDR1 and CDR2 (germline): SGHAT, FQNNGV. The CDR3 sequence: CASMLGAEAFF. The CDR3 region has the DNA TGTGCCAGCATGCTGGGTGCTGAAGCTTTCTTT.

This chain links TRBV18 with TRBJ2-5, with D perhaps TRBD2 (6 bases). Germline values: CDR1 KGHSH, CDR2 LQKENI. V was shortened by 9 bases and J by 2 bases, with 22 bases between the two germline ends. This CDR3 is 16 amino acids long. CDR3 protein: CASSGEWRDLQETQYF. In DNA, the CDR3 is TGTGCCAGTTCAGGAGAGTGGCGGGACCTACAAGAGACCCAGTACTTC.